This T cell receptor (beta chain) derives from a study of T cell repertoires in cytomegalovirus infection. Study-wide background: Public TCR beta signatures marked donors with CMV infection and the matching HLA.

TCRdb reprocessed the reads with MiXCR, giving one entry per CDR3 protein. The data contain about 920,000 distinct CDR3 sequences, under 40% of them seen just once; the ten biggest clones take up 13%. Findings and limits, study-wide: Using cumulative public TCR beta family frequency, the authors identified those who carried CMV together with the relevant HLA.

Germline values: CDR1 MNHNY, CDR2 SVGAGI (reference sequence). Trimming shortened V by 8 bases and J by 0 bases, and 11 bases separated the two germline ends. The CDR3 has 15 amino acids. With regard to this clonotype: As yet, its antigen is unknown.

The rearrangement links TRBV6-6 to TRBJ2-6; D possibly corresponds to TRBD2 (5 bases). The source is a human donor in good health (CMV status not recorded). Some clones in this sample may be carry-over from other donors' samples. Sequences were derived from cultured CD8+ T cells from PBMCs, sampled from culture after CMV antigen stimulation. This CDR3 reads CASEGSTSGANVLTF. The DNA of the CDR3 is TGTGCCAGCGAGGGATCGACCTCTGGGGCCAACGTCCTGACTTTC.